These T cell receptor beta chains were read from a single sample in a study of T cells expressing NK-cell markers. TCRdb reprocessed the 5' RACE reads; each CDR3 protein has one entry and no DNA is given. The listing records about 32,000 distinct CDR3 sequences. Sequenced material: blood T cells: a sorted CD56 or NKG2C T cell subset, CD4+ or CD8+ T cells, or bulk PBMC T cells (not recorded which). Receptors originate from a woman aged 18 to 75 in good health. Both conserved end residues are part of each CDR3.

>TRBV12-3/TRBV12-4|TRBJ1-2
CASSFSVGDGYTF
>TRBV7-2|TRBJ2-7
CASSSEVYEQYF
>TRBV6-6|TRBJ2-7
CASSYGRGNEQYF
>TRBV15|TRBJ2-6
CATSRDLGRGANVLTF
>TRBV7-8|TRBJ1-1
CASSLGQGHTEAFF
>TRBV15|TRBJ2-3
CATSTRTSGAADTQYF
>TRBV6-2/TRBV6-3|TRBJ2-3
CASSYSETSWNTDTQYF
>TRBV27|TRBJ2-2
CASSLSSGGNTGELFF
>TRBV7-8|TRBJ2-7
CASSHFSQGYEQYF
>TRBV27|TRBJ1-2
CASSTSTSGYGYTF
>TRBV4-1|TRBJ2-1
CASSRLPGGGAGSNEQFF
>TRBV6-5|TRBJ2-1
CASSWTSAYNEQFF
>TRBV5-4|TRBJ2-1
CATEPEVVDEQFF
>TRBV5-6|TRBJ2-7
CASSYALVGTVEQYF
>TRBV28|TRBJ2-7
CASSGPHEQYF
>TRBV27|TRBJ2-7
CASSLGAGGEQYF